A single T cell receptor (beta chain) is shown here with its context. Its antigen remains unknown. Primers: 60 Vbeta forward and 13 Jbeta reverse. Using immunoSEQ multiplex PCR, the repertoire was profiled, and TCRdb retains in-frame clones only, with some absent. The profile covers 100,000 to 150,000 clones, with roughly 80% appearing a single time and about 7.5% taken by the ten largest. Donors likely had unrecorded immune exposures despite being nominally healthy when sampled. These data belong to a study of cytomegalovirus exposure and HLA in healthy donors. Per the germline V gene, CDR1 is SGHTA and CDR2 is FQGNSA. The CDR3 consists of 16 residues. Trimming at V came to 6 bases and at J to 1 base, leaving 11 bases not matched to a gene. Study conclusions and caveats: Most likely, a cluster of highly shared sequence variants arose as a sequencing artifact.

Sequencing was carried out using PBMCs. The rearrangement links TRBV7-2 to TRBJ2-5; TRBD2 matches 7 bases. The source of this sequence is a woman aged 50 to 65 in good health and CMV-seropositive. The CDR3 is CASSRRISSGQETQYF. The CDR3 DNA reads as TGTGCCAGCAGTAGGCGAATCTCTAGCGGCCAAGAGACCCAGTACTTC.